The 14 T cell receptor beta chains in this list originate from one sample, sequenced in a study of OX40 agonist ivuxolimab in advanced cancers. TCRdb's table, derived via immunoSEQ multiplex PCR, lists solely in-frame clones and lacks some. The sample lists about 60,000 clones; around 85% were seen once. Specimen: CD4+ or CD8+ T cells sorted from blood, collected in a trial of the OX40 agonist ivuxolimab. These receptors all stem from an adult with an advanced solid tumor such as melanoma, head and neck, liver or kidney cancer.

The chain uses TRBV9 and TRBJ2-1; the D gene is possibly TRBD1 (8 bases). V lost 7 bases to trimming and J lost 5 bases, with 19 bases between them. The CDR3 loop spans 15 amino acids. CDR1 is SGDLS, CDR2 YYNGEE, per germline. CDR3 in DNA: TGTGCCAGCCAGCGGGGACAGGCTCTTAACAATGAGCAGTTCTTC. Translation: CASQRGQALNNEQFF.

V is TRBV7-2 and J is TRBJ2-7, with TRBD1 matching 8 bases. The CDR3 contains 14 residues. Germline V gives CDR1 SGHTA, CDR2 FQGNSA. V lost 1 base to trimming and J lost 1 base; unmatched junction nucleotides: 0. CDR3 region: CASSLGTGSYEQYF. CDR3 in DNA: TGTGCCAGCAGCTTAGGGACAGGGTCCTACGAGCAGTACTTC.

The gene calls are TRBV2 and TRBJ1-6; 7 nucleotides align to TRBD1. Germline V gene data show CDR1 as SNHLY and CDR2 as FYNNEI. V lost 3 bases to trimming and J lost 9 bases; unmatched junction nucleotides: 5. This CDR3 region has 14 residues. This CDR3 is CASSDQGGPSPLHF. The CDR3 DNA follows: TGTGCCAGCAGTGATCAGGGGGGCCCTTCACCCCTCCACTTT.

As for this clone: A read error may account for a junction end that differs from germline. The J gene is TRBJ1-1, the V gene TRBV11-2, with no clear D. The length of the CDR3 is 14 residues. Germline V gene data show CDR1 as SGHAT and CDR2 as FQNNGV. The DNA of the CDR3 is TGTGCCGGCAGCCTAAGAGGGCATAACACTGAAGCTTTCTTT. It specifies CAGSLRGHNTEAFF.

This chain joins TRBV5-1 and TRBJ1-6; 8 positions match TRBD1. With 2 bases clipped from V and 6 bases from J, the junction kept 1 base outside the gene matches. The CDR3 totals 14 residues. Per germline, CDR1 SGHRS and CDR2 YFSETQ. As DNA, the CDR3 is TGCGCCAGCAGCTTACAGGGGGTTAATTCACCCCTCCACTTT. It is translated as CASSLQGVNSPLHF.

Concerning this clone: This specimen includes other DNA sequences encoding the same CDR3. The chain employs TRBV9 and TRBJ2-2, with 7 nucleotides matching TRBD1. Germline-derived CDR1 and CDR2 are SGDLS and YYNGEE. The CDR3 extends over 15 amino acids. The junction had 4 bases not matched to a gene; V was cut back by 0 bases and J by 5 bases. The chain's CDR3 is CASSVVGGNTGELFF. The CDR3 nucleotides are TGTGCCAGCAGCGTAGTAGGGGGCAATACCGGGGAGCTGTTTTTT.

The chain joins TRBV4-1 to TRBJ1-1, with D perhaps matching TRBD1 (5 bases). The V and J ends lost 6 bases and 1 base respectively, with 21 bases between them. This CDR3 is 17 amino acids long. Germline V gene sequence: CDR1 MGHRA, CDR2 YSYEKL. The CDR3 bases are TGCGCCAGCAGAACGACAGATTTGTTTATATCGAACACTGAAGCTTTCTTT. Translation gives CASRTTDLFISNTEAFF.

The chain's CDR3 is CASSLVGLAGEQFF. Here the CDR3 DNA reads TGTGCCAGCAGCTTAGTCGGACTAGCGGGGGAGCAGTTCTTC. This sequence joins TRBV7-2 and TRBJ2-1; 12 bases are a match to TRBD2. This CDR3 region has 14 residues. CDR1 SGHTA and CDR2 FQGNSA come from the germline V gene. Trimming took 1 base from V and 10 from J; bases not matched to a gene: 2.

The chain combines TRBV9 with TRBJ1-2; 8 nucleotides agree with TRBD1. Germline-derived CDR1 and CDR2 are SGDLS and YYNGEE. The CDR3 contains 15 residues. J lost 4 bases, V lost 3 bases, and 8 bases had no gene match. CDR3 nucleotide sequence: TGTGCCAGCAGCGAACCGGACAGGGTGAGCTATGGCTACACCTTC. Amino acids: CASSEPDRVSYGYTF.

This clone was seen once. The J gene is TRBJ2-3, the V gene TRBV7-9; D perhaps matches TRBD1 (6 bases). Germline V gives CDR1 SEHNR, CDR2 FQNEAQ (reference sequence). V lost 4 bases, J lost 0 bases, and 17 bases lay in between. The CDR3 loop spans 17 amino acids. CDR3: CASSSRKGDPSTDTQYF. The CDR3 nucleotides are TGTGCCAGCAGCTCCCGGAAGGGGGACCCTAGCACAGATACGCAGTATTTT.

The chain couples TRBV5-1 to TRBJ1-2, with a weak D call TRBD1 (5 bases). The CDR3 is 14 amino acids. The V gene lost 1 base and the J gene lost 2 bases, with 9 bases spanning the gap. CDR1 is SGHRS and CDR2 is YFSETQ in the germline V gene. CDR3: CASSLLDRNYGYTF. CDR3 sequence (DNA): TGCGCCAGCAGCTTGCTCGACAGAAACTATGGCTACACCTTC.

The J gene is TRBJ1-2, the V gene TRBV7-2, with D perhaps TRBD1 (5 bases). The V end lost 4 bases, the J end lost 4 bases, and 19 bases lay between the germline ends. The CDR3 extends over 16 amino acids. Germline-derived CDR1 and CDR2 are SGHTA and FQGNSA. This CDR3 is CASSSRAGSKGYGYTF. CDR3 coding DNA: TGTGCCAGCAGCTCTCGGGCAGGGAGCAAGGGCTATGGCTACACCTTC.

The rearrangement links TRBV5-1 to TRBJ2-4, with D unresolved. V was clipped by 2 bases and J by 7 bases, with 13 bases between them. The CDR3 loop spans 14 amino acids. Germline V gives CDR1 SGHRS, CDR2 YFSETQ. The DNA of the CDR3 is TGCGCCAGCAGCTTAGGAACTCCCGACAACATTCAGTACTTC. Amino acids: CASSLGTPDNIQYF.

V and J are TRBV25-1 and TRBJ2-5; 7 bases agree with TRBD2. This CDR3 has 15 amino acids. Germline V gene lookup returns CDR1 MGHDK and CDR2 SYGVNS. V shed 5 bases and J 0 bases; nucleotides not matched to a gene: 6. The CDR3, as DNA: TGTGCCAGCAGTCGCCCCGGGGGGTACCAAGAGACCCAGTACTTC. It codes for CASSRPGGYQETQYF.